The 8 T cell receptor beta chains below were found in one sample sequenced in a study of shared clonotypes between healthy human individuals. The data were produced by immunoSEQ multiplex PCR, yet TCRdb's version contains in-frame clones alone and is incomplete. The repertoire consists of more than 900,000 clones, with around three quarters occurring once and the leading ten covering under 0.8%. Sequenced sample: memory CD4+ T cells from PBMCs. Sample subset: CD45RA-negative fraction. The receptor set was obtained from a man aged 18 to 30 in good health. Some clones in this sample may be carry-over from other donors' samples.

This clone was detected only once. The chain carries TRBV11-2 and TRBJ1-2; no reliable D call. V lost 2 bases and J 5 bases, leaving 12 bases between the germline ends. The CDR3 has 14 amino acids. In germline, CDR1 is SGHAT, CDR2 FQNNGV. CDR3 sequence (DNA): TGTGCCAGCAGCTTAAGAGTCGGAGCGTATGGCTACACCTTC. As protein: CASSLRVGAYGYTF.

The gene calls are TRBV28 and TRBJ2-5; tentative D call: TRBD1 (6 bases). There are 14 residues in the CDR3. Germline V gene data show CDR1 as MDHEN and CDR2 as SYDVKM. Trimming shortened V by 6 bases and J by 4 bases, and 15 bases separated the two germline ends. The CDR3 region has the DNA TGTGCCAGCAGCGAGGCAGGGGTTCGAGAGACCCAGTACTTC. Its protein is CASSEAGVRETQYF.

The J gene is TRBJ1-1, the V gene TRBV6-1; no definite D call. The CDR3 has 15 amino acids. With 4 bases removed from V and 3 bases from J, the gap between germline ends came to 15 bases. The germline CDR1 and CDR2 sequences are MNHNS and SASEGT. For the CDR3, the DNA is TGTGCCAGCAGTGCTCGAGGAGGGCGAGACACTGAAGCTTTCTTT. Translation gives CASSARGGRDTEAFF.

At least ten counts were recorded for this clone. The chain recombines TRBV5-4 with TRBJ2-2; D gene uncertain. Germline lookup yields CDR1 SGHNT and CDR2 YYREEE (reference sequence). V lost 0 bases, J lost 4 bases, and 13 bases lay in between. The CDR3 consists of 16 residues. CDR3 DNA sequence: TGTGCCAGCAGCTTGGGTTCGAGGCAGCTCACCGGGGAGCTGTTTTTT. Translated: CASSLGSRQLTGELFF. The full variable domain, with the rest looked up from reference TRBV5-4 and TRBJ2-2, is ETGVTQSPTHLIKTRGQQVTLRCSSQSGHNTVSWYQQALGQGPQFIFQYYREEENGRGNFPPRFSGLQFPNYSSELNVNALELDDSALYLCASSLGSRQLTGELFFGEGSRLTVL.

The chain uses TRBV4-2 and TRBJ2-1, with 10 bases identical to TRBD2. The CDR3 consists of 17 residues. V lost 1 base, J lost 4 bases, and 7 bases stayed unmatched. Germline assignment: CDR1 LGHNA and CDR2 YNFKEQ. CDR3 DNA: TGTGCCAGCAGCCAAGCGTTTCGGACTAGCGGTTACAATGAGCAGTTCTTC. Its protein product is CASSQAFRTSGYNEQFF.

The chain has TRBV29-1 and TRBJ1-1, with D unresolved. CDR1 and CDR2 (germline): SQVTM, ANQGSEA. The CDR3 is made up of 17 amino acids. Trimming pared 4 bases from V and 0 bases from J, leaving 21 bases between. The CDR3 coding sequence is TGCAGCGTTGGACCAACCCAGGCGGACCTCATGAACACTGAAGCTTTCTTT. Protein: CSVGPTQADLMNTEAFF.

The V and J genes are TRBV29-1 and TRBJ2-1, with TRBD2 matching 9 bases. The CDR3 consists of 15 residues. Germline-derived CDR1 and CDR2 are SQVTM and ANQGSEA. The J segment lost 0 bases and the V segment lost 5 bases, leaving 5 bases of the junction unmatched. The CDR3 DNA reads TGCAGCGTTCAAATTAGCGGGAGCTCCTACAATGAGCAGTTCTTC. Its protein is CSVQISGSSYNEQFF.

The CDR3 sequence is CSARQANEQYF. The CDR3 DNA sequence: TGCAGTGCTAGGCAGGCTAACGAGCAGTACTTC. The V gene is TRBV20-1, the J gene TRBJ2-7; no definite D call. CDR3 length equals 11 residues. Per the germline V gene, CDR1 is DFQATT and CDR2 is SNEGSKA (reference sequence). V was clipped by 3 bases and J by 5 bases, with 8 bases between them.